This T cell receptor (beta chain) comes out of a study of cytomegalovirus exposure and HLA in healthy donors. Whole-study results and caveats: Specific recognition of CMV antigens was confirmed in vitro for a few chains (all CMV-associated). Further analysis, carried out later, found HLA-associated TCR beta chains more clonally expanded than equally common other chains. The sole available immune exposure information was CMV serostatus.

A multiplex PCR was run with 60 Vbeta primers and 13 Jbeta primers. Here immunoSEQ multiplex PCR was the method, and the copy in TCRdb shows in-frame clones only, minus some. The table records roughly 100,000 clones, approximately 85% of them present only once. As concerns this clone: Its antigen remains unknown.

This CDR3 comprises 12 residues. The V gene lost 2 bases and the J gene lost 6 bases, with 10 bases spanning the gap. Germline V gives CDR1 GTSNPN, CDR2 SVGIG (reference sequence). This receptor was obtained from a man aged 25-45 years in good health and CMV-seronegative. What was sequenced was PBMCs. The rearrangement links TRBV30 to TRBJ1-2; no firm D call. CDR3 in amino acids: CAWSPNGDGYTF. The CDR3 nucleotides are TGTGCCTGGAGTCCTAATGGTGATGGCTACACCTTC.